The 13 T cell receptor beta chains presented below share a single source sample, sequenced in a study of blood T cell repertoires in COVID-19. Some clones are missing from TCRdb's copy, which holds only in-frame ones; the method was immunoSEQ multiplex PCR. The sample consists of over 120,000 clones, about 80% of them appearing once. Sample: peripheral blood. Receptors originate from a woman older than 75 with acute or convalescent COVID-19.

J is TRBJ1-2 and V is TRBV2, with D possibly being TRBD1 (5 bases). The CDR3 sequence is 15 residues long. V was clipped by 6 bases and J by 8 bases, with 22 bases between them. Per germline, CDR1 SNHLY and CDR2 FYNNEI. CDR3 coding DNA: TGTGCCAGCAGCTTCGGGGGACTCTCTGGACTCGGCTACACCTTC. This codes for CASSFGGLSGLGYTF. Filled out from reference TRBV2 and TRBJ1-2, the complete variable domain reads EPEVTQTPSHQVTQMGQEVILRCVPISNHLYFYWYRQILGQKVEFLVSFYNNEISEKSEIFDDQFSVERPDGSNFTLKIRSTKLEDSAMYFCASSFGGLSGLGYTFGSGTRLTVV.

The chain couples TRBV19 to TRBJ1-6; a weak D match, TRBD1 (6 bases). Germline CDR1 reads LNHDA; CDR2 reads SQIVND (reference sequence). There are 14 residues in the CDR3. Trimming took 8 bases from V and 6 from J, leaving 14 bases between them. The CDR3 DNA reads as TGTGCCAGTGGCCTGGGGGCGAGTAATTCACCCCTCCACTTT. It translates to CASGLGASNSPLHF.

This clone has only a few counts. The V and J genes are TRBV20-1 and TRBJ1-1; D unclear. This CDR3 region has 10 residues. The germline V gene encodes CDR1 DFQATT and CDR2 SNEGSKA (reference sequence). Deletions cut 7 bases from V and 4 bases from J, with 7 bases between. CDR3 region: CSGEGTEAFF. Written as DNA, the CDR3 is TGCAGTGGGGAGGGCACTGAAGCTTTCTTT.

V usage is TRBV18 and J usage is TRBJ1-3, with a weak D call TRBD1 (5 bases). This CDR3 has 16 amino acids. The V end lost 2 bases, the J end lost 2 bases, and 13 bases lay between the germline ends. Per germline, CDR1 KGHSH and CDR2 LQKENI. The CDR3 DNA is TGTGCCAGCTCACCAACAGGCCTCGACACTGGAAACACCATATATTTT. Protein product: CASSPTGLDTGNTIYF.

V is TRBV5-4 and J is TRBJ2-5; 10 nucleotides match TRBD2. The CDR3 is made up of 16 amino acids. V was clipped by 2 bases and J by 5 bases; unmatched bases: 9. Germline CDR1 and CDR2: SGHNT and YYREEE (reference sequence). The CDR3 coding sequence is TGTGCCAGCAGCTTATCTAGCGGGGGAGTTGGGGAGACCCAGTACTTC. Residues: CASSLSSGGVGETQYF.

Comment on this clone: At one end, the junction sequence differs from germline, possibly due to a read error. The V gene is TRBV6-5, the J gene TRBJ1-2; 7 bases match TRBD1. The CDR3 length is 13 residues. Germline-derived CDR1 and CDR2 are MNHEY and SVGAGI. CDR3 sequence: CASSSQPGTADVF. CDR3 nucleotide sequence: TGTGCCAGCAGTTCCCAACCCGGGACAGCGGACGTGTTC.

The J gene is TRBJ1-2, the V gene TRBV4-1; 7 nucleotides line up with TRBD1. V trimming: 4 bases; J trimming: 2 bases; junction bases outside the gene matches: 7. Germline assignment: CDR1 MGHRA and CDR2 YSYEKL. This CDR3 contains 15 residues. This chain's CDR3 is CASSLETGLNYGYTF. CDR3 coding DNA: TGCGCCAGCAGCCTTGAGACAGGGCTGAACTATGGCTACACCTTC.

The chain employs TRBV12-3 or TRBV12-4 and TRBJ1-2; D gene uncertain. V lost 4 bases to trimming and J lost 5 bases, with 11 bases between them. The length of the CDR3 is 13 residues. DNA for the CDR3: TGTGCCAGCAGTTCCTACTCCCCTTATGGCTACACCTTC. It encodes CASSSYSPYGYTF.

The rearrangement uses TRBV7-8 and TRBJ2-4; D may be TRBD2 (6 bases). CDR1 SGHVS and CDR2 FQNEAQ come from the germline V gene. The V end lost 3 bases, the J end lost 7 bases, and 19 bases lay between the germline ends. The CDR3 is 16 amino acids. For the CDR3, the DNA is TGTGCCAGCAGCTTCGGGGCTCCCGGGAGTCGGAACATTCAGTACTTC. Its protein product is CASSFGAPGSRNIQYF.

CDR3 protein: CASSLDLPGVDTQYF. DNA for the CDR3: TGTGCCAGCAGCTTAGATCTTCCAGGGGTGGATACGCAGTATTTT. The V call is TRBV11-2, the J call TRBJ2-3; perhaps TRBD1 as D (6 bases). Germline loops: CDR1 SGHAT, CDR2 FQNNGV. The CDR3 has 15 residues. V was clipped by 0 bases and J by 6 bases, with 13 bases between them.

This sequence joins TRBV15 and TRBJ1-1; perhaps TRBD1 as D (5 bases). Germline V CDR1 and CDR2: LNHNV, YYDKDF (reference sequence). V was shortened by 11 bases and J by 1 base, with 11 bases between the two germline ends. The CDR3 has 12 residues. CDR3 coding DNA: TGTGCCTGCGGGGCATCGAACACTGAAGCTTTCTTT. Residues: CACGASNTEAFF.

This chain uses TRBV3-1 (or the pseudogene TRBV3-2) with TRBJ1-4, with 7 bases identical to TRBD1. Germline CDR1 and CDR2: LGHDT and YNNKEL (reference sequence). The CDR3 runs to 19 residues. Losses at the gene ends were 5 bases for V and 0 bases for J; bases not matched to a gene: 15. CDR3 bases: TGTGCCAGCAGCAGACGTTTCCGGGACAGTGATACAACTAATGAAAAACTGTTTTTT. Protein product: CASSRRFRDSDTTNEKLFF.

This clone was picked up one time. For the CDR3, the DNA is TGTGCCAGCAGCCAGGACGGGGGACAGAGGGCTTTCTTT. The encoded protein is CASSQDGGQRAFF. The chain uses TRBV7-2 and TRBJ1-1, with TRBD1 matching over 7 bases. This CDR3 is built from 13 residues. Germline values: CDR1 SGHTA, CDR2 FQGNSA. J was trimmed by 11 bases and V by 5 bases; bases with no gene match: 11. The entire variable domain, with the rest obtained from reference TRBV7-2 and TRBJ1-1, is as follows: GAGVSQSPSNKVTEKGKDVELRCDPISGHTALYWYRQSLGQGLEFLIYFQGNSAPDKSGLPSDRFSAERTGGSVSTLTIQRTQQEDSAVYLCASSQDGGQRAFFGQGTRLTVV.